The next 24 T cell receptor beta chains were all read from a single sample in a study of early T cells in non-severe SARS-CoV-2 infection. TCRdb recomputed calls from the 5' RACE reads with MiXCR, one row per CDR3 protein. The repertoire includes over 85,000 distinct CDR3 sequences, roughly 15% of them detected once, and over 1% sits in the top ten. The source material was whole blood. All receptors derive from an adult who was a healthcare worker with PCR-confirmed SARS-CoV-2 infection or an uninfected control (not recorded which).

This chain joins TRBV5-4 and TRBJ2-3; 11 nucleotides match TRBD1. Germline trimming cut 4 bases from V and 4 bases from J; bases unmatched to any gene: 5. The CDR3 extends over 15 amino acids. Germline CDR1 SGHNT, CDR2 YYREEE (reference sequence). This CDR3 is CASSRTGQGADTQYF. The CDR3 nucleotides read TGTGCCAGCAGCCGTACGGGACAGGGGGCAGATACGCAGTATTTT. The full variable domain, with the rest looked up from reference TRBV5-4 and TRBJ2-3, is ETGVTQSPTHLIKTRGQQVTLRCSSQSGHNTVSWYQQALGQGPQFIFQYYREEENGRGNFPPRFSGLQFPNYSSELNVNALELDDSALYLCASSRTGQGADTQYFGPGTRLTVL.

As for this clonotype: Given a much more abundant clone one base away, this may be a read error. The chain combines TRBV11-2 with TRBJ2-7, with D maybe TRBD2 (5 bases). The length of the CDR3 is 14 residues. Germline V gene data show CDR1 as SGHAT and CDR2 as FQNNGV. CDR3 sequence: CTSSLGSESREQYF. The CDR3 nucleotides are TGTACCAGCAGCTTAGGGAGCGAGAGTAGGGAGCAGTACTTC.

This clonotype was observed a few times. This chain joins TRBV29-1 and TRBJ2-7, with 11 bases identical to TRBD2. The V gene's germline CDR1 is SQVTM and CDR2 ANQGSEA. The CDR3 is 16 residues long. V lost 1 base and J lost 0; bases outside the gene matches: 5. In DNA form, the CDR3 reads TGCAGCGTTGAAGTGCCTAGCGGGGGGCCCTCCTACGAGCAGTACTTC. It encodes CSVEVPSGGPSYEQYF.

V is TRBV28 and J is TRBJ1-1; D remains ambiguous. The CDR3 spans 11 residues. Looked up from germline, CDR1 is MDHEN and CDR2 is SYDVKM. Deletions cut 10 bases from V and 1 base from J, with 7 bases between. CDR3 loop: CATIQNTEAFF. In nucleotides, the CDR3 is TGTGCCACCATTCAGAACACTGAAGCTTTCTTT.

This clonotype was picked up a small number of times. The chain has TRBV28 and TRBJ1-1; D uncertain. Looked up from germline, CDR1 is MDHEN and CDR2 is SYDVKM. The V end lost 6 bases, the J end lost 4 bases, and 9 bases lay between the germline ends. The CDR3 extends over 12 amino acids. This CDR3 reads CASRKRATEAFF. DNA of the CDR3: TGTGCCAGCAGGAAACGGGCCACTGAAGCTTTCTTT.

This clonotype was observed a few times. This chain joins TRBV7-1 and TRBJ2-2; TRBD2 is a possible D gene (6 bases). TRBV7-1 qualifies as an ORF whose function is uncertain. Trimming took off 7 bases at V and 6 bases at J, with 9 bases between the two ends. The CDR3 spans 12 residues. The CDR3 DNA sequence: TGTGCCAGCACCTGGGGGGCCGGGGAGCTGTTTTTT. Its translation: CASTWGAGELFF.

This clonotype has more than one count but fewer than ten. This chain connects TRBV27 to TRBJ2-1, with 10 bases matching TRBD2. Trimming at V came to 0 bases and at J to 5 bases, leaving 1 base not matched to a gene. The CDR3 totals 15 residues. Per germline, CDR1 MNHEY and CDR2 SMNVEV (reference sequence). The CDR3 coding sequence is TGTGCCAGCAGTTTATCAAGCGGGAGGGACAATGAGCAGTTCTTC. This codes for CASSLSSGRDNEQFF.

The V and J genes are TRBV6-2 or TRBV6-3 and TRBJ2-3; a possible D gene is TRBD1 (6 bases). This CDR3 has 16 residues. Germline CDR1 is MNHEY and CDR2 is SVGEGT. V was cut by 5 bases and J by 2 bases, with 17 bases left in between. The CDR3 sequence: CASSEDRDTHTDTQYF. Written as DNA, the CDR3 is TGTGCCAGCAGTGAAGACCGGGACACACACACAGATACGCAGTATTTT.

There are a few counts of this clonotype. This rearrangement joins TRBV29-1 to TRBJ1-2, with TRBD1 as a possible D gene (5 bases). This CDR3 has 12 residues. V was shortened by 4 bases and J by 3 bases, with 9 bases between the two germline ends. The V gene's germline CDR1 is SQVTM and CDR2 ANQGSEA. CDR3 protein: CSVGDLDYGYTF. Here the CDR3 DNA reads TGCAGCGTTGGGGACCTAGACTATGGCTACACCTTC.

This clonotype was observed a handful of times. CDR3 nucleotides: TGTGCCAGCAGACCCCCGGCGGGTCCCCAAGAGACCCAGTACTTC. The encoded protein is CASRPPAGPQETQYF. The chain recombines TRBV28 with TRBJ2-5; a weak D match, TRBD2 (5 bases). There are 15 residues in the CDR3. CDR1 is MDHEN, CDR2 SYDVKM, per germline. Trimming took 6 bases from V and 1 from J, leaving 15 bases between them.

This clonotype was seen repeatedly, ten times or more. V is TRBV29-1 and J is TRBJ2-5, with no clear D. The ends were cut back, 5 bases at V and 0 bases at J, with 4 bases in the middle. The CDR3 has 11 residues. Looked up from germline, CDR1 is SQVTM and CDR2 is ANQGSEA. The CDR3 region has the DNA TGCAGCGTTTTGTACCAAGAGACCCAGTACTTC. This sequence encodes CSVLYQETQYF.

In this sample, this clonotype turned up many times. CDR3 sequence (DNA): TGTGCCACTAAGACTAGCGGGGCGAACACCGGGGAGCTGTTTTTT. It codes for CATKTSGANTGELFF. This rearrangement joins TRBV6-5 to TRBJ2-2; the match to TRBD2 covers 11 bases. Germline CDR1 MNHEY, CDR2 SVGAGI. J lost 0 bases, V lost 10 bases, and 4 bases had no gene match. This CDR3 region has 15 residues.

The rearrangement uses TRBV7-2 and TRBJ1-2; perhaps TRBD1 as D (5 bases). Germline assignment: CDR1 SGHTA and CDR2 FQGNSA. The V end was cut by 5 bases, the J end by 4 bases, with 14 bases between. This CDR3 is built from 14 residues. The CDR3 is CASSGTQGSYGYTF. The CDR3, as DNA: TGTGCCAGCAGCGGGACGCAGGGTTCCTATGGCTACACCTTC. Based on the CDR3 plus reference TRBV7-2 and TRBJ1-2, the full variable domain is GAGVSQSPSNKVTEKGKDVELRCDPISGHTALYWYRQSLGQGLEFLIYFQGNSAPDKSGLPSDRFSAERTGGSVSTLTIQRTQQEDSAVYLCASSGTQGSYGYTFGSGTRLTVV.

This clonotype came up many times. This rearrangement joins TRBV20-1 to TRBJ2-1; perhaps D is TRBD1 or TRBD2 (5 bases each). This CDR3 has 13 residues. Between the trimmed V and J ends, which lost 8 bases and 2 bases, there was a span of 13 bases. Per the germline V gene, CDR1 is DFQATT and CDR2 is SNEGSKA (reference sequence). The CDR3 bases are TGCAGTCATAGCGTAGGGGCCTACAATGAGCAGTTCTTC. Its protein is CSHSVGAYNEQFF.

The sample holds a few counts of this clonotype. The genes are TRBV20-1 and TRBJ2-1; TRBD1 is a possible D gene (6 bases). This CDR3 is built from 14 residues. The germline V and J ends were trimmed by 4 bases and 2 bases, with 12 bases remaining between them. The germline CDR1 and CDR2 sequences are DFQATT and SNEGSKA (reference sequence). The CDR3 DNA reads as TGCAGTGCTATGCAGGGGCCCACCTACAATGAGCAGTTCTTC. Translating gives CSAMQGPTYNEQFF.

This clonotype has at least ten counts. The V gene is TRBV24-1, the J gene TRBJ2-2; 9 bases match TRBD1. CDR3 length: 17 amino acids. V lost 7 bases, J lost 2 bases, and 10 bases stayed unmatched. CDR1 is KGHDR and CDR2 is SFDVKD in the germline V gene. DNA of the CDR3: TGTGCCACCAGAGCTTCCGGGGGACAGGGAAACACCGGGGAGCTGTTTTTT. Encoded protein: CATRASGGQGNTGELFF.

The V call is TRBV7-6, the J call TRBJ2-7, with D possibly matching TRBD2 (6 bases). This CDR3 is 16 amino acids long. Germline values: CDR1 SGHVS, CDR2 FNYEAQ. The V end lost 3 bases, the J end lost 0 bases, and 15 bases lay between the germline ends. CDR3 DNA: TGTGCCAGCAGCTTGACGGAAAGGACTAACTCCTACGAGCAGTACTTC. Its protein product is CASSLTERTNSYEQYF.

This clonotype was seen more than once but under ten times. The rearrangement joins TRBV29-1 to TRBJ2-2; 8 positions match TRBD1. The germline V gene has CDR1 SQVTM and CDR2 ANQGSEA. Trimming cost V 4 bases and J 3 bases; bases outside gene matches: 7. This CDR3 is built from 15 residues. The CDR3 reads CSVGDQGAYTGELFF. The CDR3 DNA reads as TGCAGCGTTGGGGACCAGGGGGCTTACACCGGGGAGCTGTTTTTT.

This clonotype was observed a handful of times. The chain couples TRBV24-1 to TRBJ2-1; D remains unclear. CDR3 length equals 16 residues. The ends were cut back, 1 base at V and 4 bases at J, with 13 bases in the middle. Germline CDR1 and CDR2: KGHDR and SFDVKD. The CDR3 DNA reads TGTGCCACCAGTGATTTTGGTAAAGGCGTATACAATGAGCAGTTCTTC. Its translation: CATSDFGKGVYNEQFF.

This clonotype has just a few counts. The chain employs TRBV12-5 and TRBJ2-7; 10 bases fit TRBD2. This CDR3 contains 15 residues. V shed 4 bases and J 3 bases; nucleotides not matched to a gene: 6. The V gene's germline CDR1 is LGHNT and CDR2 FRNRAP. CDR3 protein: CASGSGLAERYEQYF. Here the CDR3 DNA reads TGTGCTAGTGGTTCTGGACTAGCGGAGCGCTACGAGCAGTACTTC.

V gene TRBV12-3 or TRBV12-4 combines with J gene TRBJ2-7, with D hard to call. V was trimmed by 6 bases and J by 2 bases, leaving 8 bases between them. The CDR3 sequence is 12 residues long. The CDR3 here is CASRDTAYEQYF. The CDR3 bases are TGTGCCAGCAGAGACACCGCCTACGAGCAGTACTTC.

This chain links TRBV24-1 with TRBJ1-1; D is unresolved. Germline CDR1 and CDR2: KGHDR and SFDVKD. Trimming removed 3 bases at V and 12 bases at J, with 13 bases between. This CDR3 region has 12 residues. DNA for the CDR3: TGTGCCACCAGTGATCCGCTCTGGAGGACTTTCTTT. Translating gives CATSDPLWRTFF.

This clonotype occurred many times. This chain joins TRBV20-1 and TRBJ2-5, with TRBD1 identical over 7 bases. V was clipped by 6 bases and J by 4 bases; unmatched bases: 11. CDR3 length equals 14 residues. Germline CDR1 DFQATT, CDR2 SNEGSKA (reference sequence). In nucleotides, the CDR3 is TGCAGTGCGCAGACAGGGATTTCGTCAGAGACCCAGTACTTC. Encoded protein: CSAQTGISSETQYF.

The chain is built from TRBV27 and TRBJ2-7; 9 nucleotides line up with TRBD1. The CDR3 is made up of 15 amino acids. CDR1 is MNHEY and CDR2 is SMNVEV in the germline V gene (reference sequence). V was pared by 3 bases and J by 5 bases, with 8 bases of the junction left unmatched. DNA of the CDR3: TGTGCCAGCAGTTTGACGACAGGGGGGGGAGACGAGCAGTACTTC. Protein product: CASSLTTGGGDEQYF.